Listed here is a single T cell receptor (beta chain). As yet, its antigen is unknown. The CDR3 has 15 amino acids. V was clipped by 6 bases and J by 4 bases, with 15 bases between them. Germline lookup yields CDR1 MNHNS and CDR2 SASEGT. Into CD45RA+ naive and CD45RA-negative memory subsets, the CD4+ cells were split. The sample belongs to a study of shared clonotypes between healthy human individuals. Study findings and constraints: Naive CD4 clonotype sharing across several donors was about 5.3%. Unshared clonotypes carried lower generation probabilities than those common to all four donors.

Genomic DNA belonging to each subset was distributed in equal measure over several immunoSEQ plates. Generated by immunoSEQ multiplex PCR, the TCRdb table keeps only in-frame clones and is missing some. The sample lists about 2 million clones, roughly 96% occurring once. The TCR sequence derives from a man younger than 30 in good health. Material: naive CD4+ T cells sorted from blood. The subset was: CD45RA+ positively selected. The V gene is TRBV6-1, the J gene TRBJ2-2, with D perhaps matching TRBD2 (5 bases). This chain's CDR3 is CASREGPPATGELFF. In DNA, the CDR3 is TGTGCCAGCAGAGAGGGTCCACCGGCCACCGGGGAGCTGTTTTTT.